Each of the 27 T cell receptor beta chains below was sequenced from the same sample in a study of T-cell memory formation after mild COVID-19 (dated by TCRdb to the early 2020s). Library construction relied on 5' RACE. These reads were obtained on an Illumina NovaSeq 6000. TCRdb trimmed the raw reads at Q25, called clones with MiXCR and kept productive beta chains. Rows merge per CDR3 protein into single entries with the most common DNA and genes. This sample is represented by 470,000 or so distinct CDR3 sequences; about 20% of them were singletons. The ten largest account for roughly 8% of the sample. Source material: PBMCs or a T cell subset sorted from them (not recorded which). The receptors here all came from an adult woman who had mild COVID-19 (a few samples of this study predate the infection). The sample titles of this study are shuffled in the database, so cell type and time point are left out; the donor was told from shared clones.

The chain links TRBV2 to TRBJ1-6; no firm D call. Germline assignment: CDR1 SNHLY and CDR2 FYNNEI. The ends were cut back, 4 bases at V and 10 bases at J, with 14 bases in the middle. CDR3 length: 14 residues. The CDR3 here is CASSGRRERSPLHF. The DNA of the CDR3 is TGTGCCAGCAGTGGGAGAAGGGAGAGATCACCCCTCCACTTT.

J is TRBJ1-1 and V is TRBV29-1; weak D call: TRBD1 (6 bases). The CDR3 consists of 13 residues. Germline lookup yields CDR1 SQVTM and CDR2 ANQGSEA. V was pared by 3 bases and J by 1 base, with 9 bases between. The CDR3 region is CSVDGGANTEAFF. The CDR3 nucleotides are TGCAGCGTTGATGGGGGCGCGAACACTGAAGCTTTCTTT.

This clonotype has more than one count but fewer than ten. The V gene is TRBV7-7, the J gene TRBJ1-3, with D maybe TRBD1 (5 bases). CDR1 and CDR2 from the germline V gene are SSHAT and FNYEAQ (reference sequence). This CDR3 is built from 16 residues. Trimming left V 4 bases short and J 2 bases short, with 15 bases between. In DNA, the CDR3 is TGTGCCAGCAGCTCGGGGGTTAGGACTGCTGGAAACACCATATATTTT. Translated, it gives CASSSGVRTAGNTIYF.

In its sample, this clonotype was seen a few times. The chain combines TRBV29-1 with TRBJ2-5, with 8 bases that match TRBD2. The J segment lost 5 bases and the V segment lost 2 bases, leaving 10 bases of the junction unmatched. CDR3 length: 15 amino acids. Looked up from germline, CDR1 is SQVTM and CDR2 is ANQGSEA. For the CDR3, the DNA is TGCAGCGTTGAACGGGGGGGAAGCGGGGCGGAGACCCAGTACTTC. It specifies CSVERGGSGAETQYF.

CDR3 loop: CASSLANSGTDTQYF. DNA for the CDR3: TGTGCCAGCAGCTTAGCGAATAGCGGCACAGATACGCAGTATTTT. The chain combines TRBV7-9 with TRBJ2-3; perhaps TRBD2 as D (5 bases). The germline V and J ends were trimmed by 0 bases and 1 base, with 8 bases remaining between them. The CDR3 runs 15 residues. Germline values: CDR1 SEHNR, CDR2 FQNEAQ (reference sequence).

This clonotype was recorded at least ten times. The chain links TRBV20-1 to TRBJ2-5; D ambiguous. The CDR3 is 15 residues long. V gave up 1 base and J gave up 5 bases, with 17 bases separating them. Looked up from germline, CDR1 is DFQATT and CDR2 is SNEGSKA (reference sequence). The chain's CDR3 is CSARALTGQWETQYF. As DNA, the CDR3 is TGCAGTGCTAGAGCCCTGACGGGCCAGTGGGAGACCCAGTACTTC.

This chain joins TRBV7-2 and TRBJ2-1; 8 bases line up with TRBD2. Germline values: CDR1 SGHTA, CDR2 FQGNSA. The trim removed 1 base at V and 4 bases at J, leaving 6 bases unmatched. The length of the CDR3 is 16 residues. The CDR3 spells CASSLGGGRTYNEQFF. For the CDR3, the DNA is TGTGCCAGCAGCTTAGGCGGCGGGAGGACATACAATGAGCAGTTCTTC.

This clonotype was seen a handful of times. The V and J genes are TRBV12-3 or TRBV12-4 and TRBJ1-2; a possible D gene is TRBD1 (5 bases). The CDR3 length is 14 residues. With 2 bases removed from V and 2 bases from J, the gap between germline ends came to 9 bases. The CDR3 loop reads CASSLSSGNYGYTF. The DNA of the CDR3 is TGTGCCAGCAGTTTAAGTTCAGGGAACTATGGCTACACCTTC.

The table lists this clonotype with a few counts. The chain employs TRBV5-1 and TRBJ2-7; unclear D gene. The CDR3 is made up of 14 amino acids. V was pared by 0 bases and J by 1 base, with 8 bases between. Germline values: CDR1 SGHRS, CDR2 YFSETQ. CDR3 coding DNA: TGCGCCAGCAGCTTGGCCGAACAGTCCTACGAGCAGTACTTC. Its translation is CASSLAEQSYEQYF. The full variable domain, its missing parts supplied by reference TRBV5-1 and TRBJ2-7, is KAGVTQTPRYLIKTRGQQVTLSCSPISGHRSVSWYQQTPGQGLQFLFEYFSETQRNKGNFPGRFSGRQFSNSRSEMNVSTLELGDSALYLCASSLAEQSYEQYFGPGTRLTVT.

This clonotype showed up just a few times. V and J are TRBV5-1 and TRBJ1-2, with TRBD1 matching 8 bases. The trim removed 3 bases at V and 4 bases at J, leaving 5 bases unmatched. The CDR3 length is 14 residues. Per the germline V gene, CDR1 is SGHRS and CDR2 is YFSETQ. The CDR3 loop reads CASSWDRLGYGYTF. CDR3 nucleotides: TGCGCCAGCAGCTGGGACAGGCTTGGCTATGGCTACACCTTC.

This clonotype was counted only a few times. This chain uses TRBV7-9 with TRBJ2-2; D remains unclear. The germline V gene has CDR1 SEHNR and CDR2 FQNEAQ (reference sequence). The CDR3 spans 15 residues. Trimming removed 5 bases at V and 0 bases at J, with 10 bases between. CDR3 region: CASSPRTSNTGELFF. CDR3 in DNA: TGTGCCAGCAGCCCCCGCACCTCGAACACCGGGGAGCTGTTTTTT.

The chain joins TRBV27 to TRBJ1-1; 7 nucleotides line up with TRBD1. Per germline, CDR1 MNHEY and CDR2 SMNVEV (reference sequence). The V segment lost 7 bases and the J segment 0 bases; nucleotides outside the gene matches: 5. The CDR3 sequence is 14 residues long. The CDR3 loop is CASIGRGVNTEAFF. CDR3 nucleotides: TGTGCCAGCATTGGCAGGGGGGTGAACACTGAAGCTTTCTTT.

This clonotype came up a few times. V is TRBV12-3 or TRBV12-4 and J is TRBJ2-7, with D maybe TRBD1 (5 bases). The ends were cut back, 7 bases at V and 0 bases at J, with 7 bases in the middle. The CDR3 extends over 12 amino acids. The CDR3 region is CASMGLSYEQYF. The CDR3, as DNA: TGTGCCAGCATGGGGCTCTCCTACGAGCAGTACTTC.

This clonotype was seen a handful of times. This chain joins TRBV7-2 and TRBJ2-7; TRBD1 might be the D (6 bases). V was shortened by 5 bases and J by 7 bases, with 15 bases between the two germline ends. CDR3 length: 13 amino acids. Germline V CDR1 and CDR2: SGHTA, FQGNSA. As DNA, the CDR3 is TGTGCCAGCAGCCCCAGACAGGCTGGGGAGCAGTACTTC. Its translation is CASSPRQAGEQYF. The variable domain in full, with the rest retrieved from reference TRBV7-2 and TRBJ2-7, is GAGVSQSPSNKVTEKGKDVELRCDPISGHTALYWYRQSLGQGLEFLIYFQGNSAPDKSGLPSDRFSAERTGGSVSTLTIQRTQQEDSAVYLCASSPRQAGEQYFGPGTRLTVT.

V and J are TRBV7-3 and TRBJ1-2, with D possibly TRBD1 on 6 matching bases. Per germline, CDR1 SGHTA and CDR2 FQGTGA. Trimming removed 0 bases from V and 2 bases from J, with 10 bases in between. The CDR3 extends over 15 amino acids. The CDR3 sequence: CASSLTGGRNYGYTF. The CDR3 region has the DNA TGTGCCAGCAGCTTAACTGGGGGGCGCAACTATGGCTACACCTTC.

The DNA for the CDR3 is TGTGCCAGCAGTTACTCCGACAGCCCCTGGCAAGCTTTCTTT. This sequence encodes CASSYSDSPWQAFF. This chain uses TRBV6-5 with TRBJ1-1; possible D gene TRBD1, 5 bases. The V end lost 0 bases, the J end lost 9 bases, and 14 bases lay between the germline ends. This CDR3 has 14 amino acids. The germline gives CDR1 MNHEY, CDR2 SVGAGI.

This clonotype was seen more than once but under ten times. This chain links TRBV7-6 with TRBJ1-3, with 7 bases matching TRBD1. Germline V lookup: CDR1 SGHVS, CDR2 FNYEAQ. This CDR3 region has 16 residues. The junction had 5 bases not matched to a gene; V was cut back by 3 bases and J by 0 bases. Here the CDR3 reads CASSLATGPSGNTIYF. CDR3 DNA: TGTGCCAGCAGCTTGGCGACAGGGCCCTCTGGAAACACCATATATTTT. The full variable domain, rest sourced from reference TRBV7-6 and TRBJ1-3, is GAGVSQSPRYKVTKRGQDVALRCDPISGHVSLYWYRQALGQGPEFLTYFNYEAQQDKSGLPNDRFSAERPEGSISTLTIQRTEQRDSAMYRCASSLATGPSGNTIYFGEGSWLTVV.

This clonotype has a handful of counts. The chain joins TRBV5-1 to TRBJ2-2; TRBD1 might be the D (5 bases). This CDR3 has 15 residues. V was trimmed by 4 bases and J by 6 bases, leaving 16 bases between them. Germline CDR1 and CDR2: SGHRS and YFSETQ. In nucleotides, the CDR3 is TGCGCCAGCAGCCCTGGGGCTGTTAATGCCGGGGAGCTGTTTTTT. Amino acids: CASSPGAVNAGELFF.

V gene TRBV6-1 combines with J gene TRBJ2-7; D uncertain. The CDR3 spans 15 residues. CDR1 and CDR2 (germline): MNHNS, SASEGT. The V end lost 6 bases, the J end lost 3 bases, and 18 bases lay between the germline ends. CDR3 amino acids: CASSSLLRRSYEQYF. Here the CDR3 DNA reads TGTGCCAGCAGCTCCCTTTTACGCCGCAGCTACGAGCAGTACTTC.

The chain couples TRBV3-1 to TRBJ2-7; D unresolved. CDR3 length equals 12 residues. The germline V gene has CDR1 LGHDT and CDR2 YNNKEL (reference sequence). Deletions cut 4 bases from V and 2 bases from J, with 6 bases between. CDR3 amino acids: CASSRNPYEQYF. The CDR3 DNA reads as TGTGCCAGCAGCCGCAACCCCTACGAGCAGTACTTC.

The chain recombines TRBV4-1 with TRBJ1-2; the D gene is possibly TRBD1 (6 bases). Per germline, CDR1 MGHRA and CDR2 YSYEKL. CDR3 length: 15 residues. V lost 4 bases and J lost 2, with 14 bases in between. DNA of the CDR3: TGCGCCAGCAGCCCTTCAGGGGAAGGGAACTATGGCTACACCTTC. It specifies CASSPSGEGNYGYTF.

This clonotype turned up a few times. The CDR3 here is CSAAGSSYNEQFF. CDR3 in DNA: TGCAGTGCGGCGGGCAGCTCCTACAATGAGCAGTTCTTC. The V call is TRBV20-1, the J call TRBJ2-1; possible D gene TRBD2, 5 bases. The CDR3 covers 13 residues. Trimming took 6 bases from V and 0 from J, leaving 9 bases between them. Germline-derived CDR1 and CDR2 are DFQATT and SNEGSKA (reference sequence).

A few counts support this clonotype. The chain is built from TRBV9 and TRBJ2-1, with 11 nucleotides matching TRBD2. V was pared by 4 bases and J by 1 base, with 7 bases of the junction left unmatched. Germline CDR1 SGDLS, CDR2 YYNGEE. The CDR3 is 17 amino acids. CDR3 DNA: TGTGCCAGCAGCATTTCCGGGACTAGCGGTTCCTACAATGAGCAGTTCTTC. Its translation is CASSISGTSGSYNEQFF.

This clonotype showed up just a few times. V gene TRBV3-1 combines with J gene TRBJ2-2; D unclear. Trimming cost V 3 bases and J 7 bases, with 12 bases left between them. This CDR3 spans 14 amino acids. Germline CDR1 and CDR2: LGHDT and YNNKEL (reference sequence). This CDR3 is CASSHVSTRGELFF. CDR3 nucleotide sequence: TGTGCCAGCAGCCATGTCTCCACTCGCGGGGAGCTGTTTTTT.

There are a few counts of this clonotype. The gene calls are TRBV19 and TRBJ2-1, with D maybe TRBD2 (5 bases). The CDR3 loop spans 13 amino acids. Trimming left V 2 bases short and J 6 bases short, with 8 bases between. Germline lookup yields CDR1 LNHDA and CDR2 SQIVND (reference sequence). The CDR3 nucleotides read TGTGCCAGTAGTATAACCGGGATCAATGAGCAGTTCTTC. Translated: CASSITGINEQFF.

In its sample, this clonotype was seen a few times. This rearrangement joins TRBV4-2 to TRBJ2-3; unclear D gene. CDR1 and CDR2 from the germline V gene are LGHNA and YNFKEQ. The V end was cut by 0 bases, the J end by 0 bases, with 7 bases between. The CDR3 extends over 15 amino acids. The CDR3 region has the DNA TGTGCCAGCAGCCAAGATGCGCCAAGCACAGATACGCAGTATTTT. This translates into CASSQDAPSTDTQYF.

This clonotype was recorded many times. The rearrangement uses TRBV5-1 and TRBJ2-2; the match to TRBD2 covers 7 bases. Germline values: CDR1 SGHRS, CDR2 YFSETQ. The CDR3 sequence is 15 residues long. J lost 7 bases, V lost 4 bases, and 10 bases had no gene match. CDR3 loop: CASSVTSTQGGELFF. CDR3 bases: TGCGCCAGCAGCGTGACTAGCACCCAGGGCGGGGAGCTGTTTTTT. The entire variable domain, with the rest obtained from reference TRBV5-1 and TRBJ2-2, is as follows: KAGVTQTPRYLIKTRGQQVTLSCSPISGHRSVSWYQQTPGQGLQFLFEYFSETQRNKGNFPGRFSGRQFSNSRSEMNVSTLELGDSALYLCASSVTSTQGGELFFGEGSRLTVL.